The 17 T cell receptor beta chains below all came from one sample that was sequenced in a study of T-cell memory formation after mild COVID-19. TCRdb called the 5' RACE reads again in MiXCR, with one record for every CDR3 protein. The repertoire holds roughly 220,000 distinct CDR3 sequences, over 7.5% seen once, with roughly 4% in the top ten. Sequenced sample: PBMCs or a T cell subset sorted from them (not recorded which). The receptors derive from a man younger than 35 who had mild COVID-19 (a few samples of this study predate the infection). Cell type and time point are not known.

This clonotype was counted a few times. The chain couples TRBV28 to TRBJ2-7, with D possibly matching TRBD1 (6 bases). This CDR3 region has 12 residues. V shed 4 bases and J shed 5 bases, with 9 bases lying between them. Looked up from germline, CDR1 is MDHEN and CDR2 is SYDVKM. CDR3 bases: TGTGCCAGCAGTTCATACAGGGACGAGCAGTACGTC. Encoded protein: CASSSYRDEQYV.

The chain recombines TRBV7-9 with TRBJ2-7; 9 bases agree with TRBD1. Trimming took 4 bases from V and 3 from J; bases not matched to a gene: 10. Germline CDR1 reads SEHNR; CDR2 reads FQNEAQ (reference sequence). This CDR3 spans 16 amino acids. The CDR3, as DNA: TGTGCCAGCAGCTCCGAGCGCGGGACAGGGAACTACGAGCAGTACTTC. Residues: CASSSERGTGNYEQYF.

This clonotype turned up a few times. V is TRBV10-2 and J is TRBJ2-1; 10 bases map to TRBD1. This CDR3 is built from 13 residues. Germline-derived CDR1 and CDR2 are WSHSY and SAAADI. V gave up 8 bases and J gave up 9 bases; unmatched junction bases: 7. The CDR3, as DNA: TGCGCCAGCCGGGACAGGGGATTTGGTGAGCAGTTCTTC. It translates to CASRDRGFGEQFF.

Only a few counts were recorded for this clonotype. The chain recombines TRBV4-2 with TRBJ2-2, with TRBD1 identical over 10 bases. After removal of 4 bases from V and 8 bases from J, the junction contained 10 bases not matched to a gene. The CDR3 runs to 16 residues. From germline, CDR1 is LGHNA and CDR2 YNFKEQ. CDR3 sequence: CASSLSGQGTSGELFF. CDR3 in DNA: TGTGCCAGCAGCCTTTCGGGACAGGGGACGTCGGGGGAGCTGTTTTTT.

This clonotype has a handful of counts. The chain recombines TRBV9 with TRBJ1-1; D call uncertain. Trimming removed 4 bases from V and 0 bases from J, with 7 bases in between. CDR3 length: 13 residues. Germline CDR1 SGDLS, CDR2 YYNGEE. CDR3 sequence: CASSLFMNTEAFF. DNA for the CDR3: TGTGCCAGCAGCCTATTCATGAACACTGAAGCTTTCTTT.

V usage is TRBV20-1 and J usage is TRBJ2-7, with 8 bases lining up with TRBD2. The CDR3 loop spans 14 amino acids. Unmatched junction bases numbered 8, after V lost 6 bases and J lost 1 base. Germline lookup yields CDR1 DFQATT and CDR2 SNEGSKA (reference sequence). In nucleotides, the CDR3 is TGCAGTGCCCTTCCGGGGGGGGGGTCCTACGAGCAGTACGTC. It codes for CSALPGGGSYEQYV.

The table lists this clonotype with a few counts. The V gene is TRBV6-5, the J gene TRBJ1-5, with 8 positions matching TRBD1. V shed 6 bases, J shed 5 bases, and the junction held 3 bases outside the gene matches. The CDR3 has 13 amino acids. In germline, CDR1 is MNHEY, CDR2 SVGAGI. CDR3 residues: CASRNRGDQPQHF. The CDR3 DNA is TGTGCCAGCAGAAACAGGGGGGATCAGCCCCAGCATTTT.

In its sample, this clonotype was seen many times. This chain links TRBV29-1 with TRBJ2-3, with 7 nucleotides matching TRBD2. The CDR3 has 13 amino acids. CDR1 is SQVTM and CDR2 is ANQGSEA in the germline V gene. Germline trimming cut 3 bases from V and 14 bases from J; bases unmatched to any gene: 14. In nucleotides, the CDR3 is TGCAGCGTTGAGCCCAGGTGGGGGGGAGTTCTGTATTTT. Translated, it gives CSVEPRWGGVLYF.

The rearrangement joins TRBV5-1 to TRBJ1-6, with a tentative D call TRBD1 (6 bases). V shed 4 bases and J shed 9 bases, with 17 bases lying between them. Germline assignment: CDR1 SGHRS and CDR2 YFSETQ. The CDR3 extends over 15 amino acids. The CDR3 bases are TGCGCCAGCAGCACCGTGACAGGCGGCGGTTCACCCCTCCACTTT. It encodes CASSTVTGGGSPLHF. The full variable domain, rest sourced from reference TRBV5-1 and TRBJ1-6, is KAGVTQTPRYLIKTRGQQVTLSCSPISGHRSVSWYQQTPGQGLQFLFEYFSETQRNKGNFPGRFSGRQFSNSRSEMNVSTLELGDSALYLCASSTVTGGGSPLHFGNGTRLTVT.

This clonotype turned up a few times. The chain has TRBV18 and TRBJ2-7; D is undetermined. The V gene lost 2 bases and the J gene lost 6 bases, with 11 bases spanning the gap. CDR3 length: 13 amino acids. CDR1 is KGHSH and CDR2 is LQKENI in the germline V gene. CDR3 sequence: CASSPGLRLEQYV. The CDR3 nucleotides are TGTGCCAGCTCACCAGGCCTAAGACTCGAGCAGTACGTC.

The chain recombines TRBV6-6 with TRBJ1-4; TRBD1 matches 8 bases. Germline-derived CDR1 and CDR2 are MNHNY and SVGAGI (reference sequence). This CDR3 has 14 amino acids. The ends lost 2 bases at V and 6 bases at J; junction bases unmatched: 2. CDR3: CASSYNRGDEKLFF. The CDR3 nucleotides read TGTGCCAGCAGTTACAACAGGGGGGATGAAAAACTGTTTTTT.

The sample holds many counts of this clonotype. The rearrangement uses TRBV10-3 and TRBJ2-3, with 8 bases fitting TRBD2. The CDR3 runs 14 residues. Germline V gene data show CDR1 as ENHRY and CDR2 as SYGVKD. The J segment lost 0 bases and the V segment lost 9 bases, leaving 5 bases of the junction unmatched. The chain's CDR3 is CAIKSGGSTDTQYF. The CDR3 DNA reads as TGTGCCATAAAGAGCGGGGGAAGCACAGATACGCAGTATTTT.

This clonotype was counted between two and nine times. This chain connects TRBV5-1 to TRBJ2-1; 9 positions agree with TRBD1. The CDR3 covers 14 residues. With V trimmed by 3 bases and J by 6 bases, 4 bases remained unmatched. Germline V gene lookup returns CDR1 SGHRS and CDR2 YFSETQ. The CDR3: CASSWGDRVNEQFF. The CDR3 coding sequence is TGCGCCAGCAGCTGGGGGGACAGGGTCAATGAGCAGTTCTTC.

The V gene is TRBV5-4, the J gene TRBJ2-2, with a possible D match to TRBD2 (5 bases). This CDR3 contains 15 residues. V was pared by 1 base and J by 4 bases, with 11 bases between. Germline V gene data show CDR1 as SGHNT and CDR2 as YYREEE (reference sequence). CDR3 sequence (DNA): TGTGCCAGCAGCTTGAGTTTTAGCGCCACCGGGGAGCTGTTTTTT. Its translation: CASSLSFSATGELFF.

This CDR3 is CASSYRQGVFTDTQYF. The CDR3 bases are TGTGCCAGCAGTTACCGGCAGGGTGTTTTCACAGATACGCAGTATTTT. V and J are TRBV6-2 or TRBV6-3 and TRBJ2-3, with D perhaps matching TRBD1 (5 bases). CDR1 and CDR2 from the germline V gene are MNHEY and SVGEGT. With 2 bases removed from V and 2 bases from J, the gap between germline ends came to 14 bases. CDR3 length: 16 amino acids.

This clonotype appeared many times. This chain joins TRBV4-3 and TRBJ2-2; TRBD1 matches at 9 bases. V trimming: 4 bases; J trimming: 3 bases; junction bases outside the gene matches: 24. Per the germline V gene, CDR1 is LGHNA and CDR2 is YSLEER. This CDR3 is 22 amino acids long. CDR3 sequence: CASSLFITGTGTSSGDTGELFF. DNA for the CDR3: TGCGCCAGCAGCCTATTTATAACCGGGACAGGGACTTCCTCGGGGGACACCGGGGAGCTGTTTTTT.

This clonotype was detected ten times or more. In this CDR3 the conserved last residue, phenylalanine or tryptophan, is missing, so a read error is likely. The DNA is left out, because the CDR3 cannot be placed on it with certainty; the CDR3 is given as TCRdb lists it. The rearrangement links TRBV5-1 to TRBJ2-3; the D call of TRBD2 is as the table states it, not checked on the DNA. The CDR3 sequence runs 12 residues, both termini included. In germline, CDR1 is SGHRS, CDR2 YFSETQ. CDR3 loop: CASSLGLAGGPV.